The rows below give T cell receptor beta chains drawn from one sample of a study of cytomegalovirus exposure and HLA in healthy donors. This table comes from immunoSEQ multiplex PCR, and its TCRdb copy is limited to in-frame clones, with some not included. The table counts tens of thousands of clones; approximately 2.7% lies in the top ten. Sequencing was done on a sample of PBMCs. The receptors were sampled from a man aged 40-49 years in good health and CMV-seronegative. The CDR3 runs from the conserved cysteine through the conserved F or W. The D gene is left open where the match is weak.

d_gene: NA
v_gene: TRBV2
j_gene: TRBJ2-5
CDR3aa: CASIRELGETQYF
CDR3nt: TGTGCCAGCATAAGGGAGCTAGGGGAGACCCAGTACTTC

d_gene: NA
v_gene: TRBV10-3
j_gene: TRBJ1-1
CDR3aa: CAISEPTQGSTEAFF
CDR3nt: TGTGCCATCAGTGAGCCTACCCAGGGATCCACTGAAGCTTTCTTT

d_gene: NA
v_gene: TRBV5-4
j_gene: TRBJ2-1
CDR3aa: CASGSQGNEQFF
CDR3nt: TGTGCCAGCGGCTCCCAGGGGAATGAGCAGTTCTTC

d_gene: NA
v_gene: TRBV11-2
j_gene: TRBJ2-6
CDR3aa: CASSLRGSGANVLTF
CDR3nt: TGTGCCAGCAGCTTACGGGGCTCTGGGGCCAACGTCCTGACTTTC

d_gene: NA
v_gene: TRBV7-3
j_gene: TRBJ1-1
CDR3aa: CASSHGNTEAFF
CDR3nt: TGTGCCAGCAGCCACGGGAACACTGAAGCTTTCTTT

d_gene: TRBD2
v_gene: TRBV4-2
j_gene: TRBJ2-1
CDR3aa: CASSQDGGLAGAGQFF
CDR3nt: TGTGCCAGCAGCCAAGATGGAGGACTAGCGGGGGCCGGGCAGTTCTTC

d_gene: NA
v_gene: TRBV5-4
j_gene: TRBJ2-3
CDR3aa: CASKGGTDTQYF
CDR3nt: TGTGCCAGCAAGGGAGGAACAGATACGCAGTATTTT

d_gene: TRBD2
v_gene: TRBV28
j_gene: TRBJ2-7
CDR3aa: CASSPAGGGEQYF
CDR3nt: TGTGCCAGCAGTCCCGCGGGGGGCGGCGAGCAGTACTTC

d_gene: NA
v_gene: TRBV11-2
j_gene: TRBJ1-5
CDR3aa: CASSLDLTPAGQPQHF
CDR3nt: TGTGCCAGCAGCTTAGATCTGACTCCGGCCGGACAGCCCCAGCATTTT

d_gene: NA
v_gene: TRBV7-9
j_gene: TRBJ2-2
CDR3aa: CASSSLNTGELFF
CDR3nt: TGTGCCAGCAGCTCCTTAAACACCGGGGAGCTGTTTTTT

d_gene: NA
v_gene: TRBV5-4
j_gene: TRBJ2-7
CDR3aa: CASSRSHEQYF
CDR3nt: TGTGCCAGCAGCCGGTCCCACGAGCAGTACTTC

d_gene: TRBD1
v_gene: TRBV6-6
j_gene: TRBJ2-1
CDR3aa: CASSPPRDRGHDEQFF
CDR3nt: TGTGCCAGCAGTCCTCCCCGGGACAGGGGGCATGATGAGCAGTTCTTC

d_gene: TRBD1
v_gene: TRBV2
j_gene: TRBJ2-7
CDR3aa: CASRTDRGLHEQYF
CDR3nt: TGTGCCAGCAGGACGGACAGGGGGCTACACGAGCAGTACTTC

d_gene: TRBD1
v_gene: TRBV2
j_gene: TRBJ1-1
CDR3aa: CASSIPSGQAAEAFF
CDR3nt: TGTGCCAGCAGCATACCCTCGGGACAGGCGGCTGAAGCTTTCTTT

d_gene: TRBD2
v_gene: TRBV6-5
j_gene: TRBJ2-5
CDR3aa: CASSGLAGGQETQYF
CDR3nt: TGTGCCAGCAGTGGACTAGCGGGGGGCCAAGAGACCCAGTACTTC

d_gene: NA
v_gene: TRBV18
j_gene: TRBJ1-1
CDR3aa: CASSPREIPRATNTEAFF
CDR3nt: TGTGCCAGCTCACCTCGGGAAATCCCCCGGGCGACGAACACTGAAGCTTTCTTT

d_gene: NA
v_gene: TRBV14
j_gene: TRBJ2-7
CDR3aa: CASSQDQAWTYEQYF
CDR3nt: TGTGCCAGCAGCCAAGATCAGGCGTGGACCTACGAGCAGTACTTC

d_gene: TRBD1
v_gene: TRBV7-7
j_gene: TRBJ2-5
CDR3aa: CASSLVDRGFGETQYF
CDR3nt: TGTGCTAGCAGCTTAGTGGACAGGGGGTTTGGGGAGACCCAGTACTTC

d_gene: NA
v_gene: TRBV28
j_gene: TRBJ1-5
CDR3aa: CASSLSQGGQPQHF
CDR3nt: TGTGCCAGCAGTTTATCCCAGGGTGGTCAGCCCCAGCATTTT

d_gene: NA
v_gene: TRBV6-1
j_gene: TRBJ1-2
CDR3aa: CASSERRQDSYTF
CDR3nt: TGTGCCAGCAGTGAAAGGCGACAGGACAGCTACACCTTC

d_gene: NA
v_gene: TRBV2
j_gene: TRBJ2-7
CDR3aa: CASSEGGLASDEQYF
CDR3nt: TGTGCCAGCAGTGAAGGGGGGCTAGCATCCGACGAGCAGTACTTC

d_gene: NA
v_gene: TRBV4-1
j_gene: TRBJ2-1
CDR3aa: CASSQELRIEEQFF
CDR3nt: TGCGCCAGCAGCCAAGAATTGAGGATTGAGGAGCAGTTCTTC

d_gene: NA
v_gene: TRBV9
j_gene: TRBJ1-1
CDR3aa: CASSVDGGRNTEAFF
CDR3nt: TGTGCCAGCAGCGTAGATGGCGGAAGGAACACTGAAGCTTTCTTT

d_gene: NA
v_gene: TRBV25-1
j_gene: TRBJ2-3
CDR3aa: CASSDEGYGTDTQYF
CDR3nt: TGCGCCAGCAGTGACGAGGGCTATGGCACAGATACGCAGTATTTT

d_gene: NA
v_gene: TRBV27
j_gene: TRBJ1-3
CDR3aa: CASSFRAGNTIYF
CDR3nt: TGTGCCAGCAGTTTCAGGGCTGGAAACACCATATATTTT

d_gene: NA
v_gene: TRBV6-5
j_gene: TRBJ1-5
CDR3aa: CASSTYSNQPQHF
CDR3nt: TGTGCCAGCAGCACTTATAGCAATCAGCCCCAGCATTTT

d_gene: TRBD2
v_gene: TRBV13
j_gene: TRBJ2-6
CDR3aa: CASSLELAGDISGANVLTF
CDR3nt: TGTGCCAGCAGCTTAGAACTAGCGGGGGACATCTCTGGGGCCAACGTCCTGACTTTC

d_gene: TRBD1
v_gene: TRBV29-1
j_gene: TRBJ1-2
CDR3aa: CSVEDRGQGANGYTF
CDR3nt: TGCAGCGTTGAAGATCGCGGACAGGGGGCTAATGGCTACACCTTC

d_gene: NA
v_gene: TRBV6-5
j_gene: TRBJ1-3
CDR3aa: CASNLRGVSGNTIYF
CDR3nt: TGTGCCAGCAATCTCAGGGGAGTCTCTGGAAACACCATATATTTT

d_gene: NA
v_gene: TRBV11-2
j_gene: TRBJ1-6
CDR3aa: CASSSYPDGGYNSPLHF
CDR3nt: TGTGCCAGCAGCTCCTACCCGGATGGAGGATATAATTCACCCCTCCACTTT

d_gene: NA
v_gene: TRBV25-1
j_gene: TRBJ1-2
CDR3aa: CASSGGYGYTF
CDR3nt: TGTGCCAGCAGCGGTGGCTATGGCTACACCTTC

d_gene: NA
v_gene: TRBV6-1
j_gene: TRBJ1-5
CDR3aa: CASSEQTNNQPQHF
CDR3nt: TGTGCCAGCAGTGAACAGACAAACAATCAGCCCCAGCATTTT

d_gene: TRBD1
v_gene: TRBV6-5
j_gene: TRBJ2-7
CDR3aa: CASSMTGGYEQYF
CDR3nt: TGTGCCAGCAGCATGACAGGGGGGTACGAGCAGTACTTC

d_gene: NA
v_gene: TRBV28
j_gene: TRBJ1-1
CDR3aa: CASSAILGTEAFF
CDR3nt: TGTGCCAGCAGTGCCATCCTAGGAACTGAAGCTTTCTTT

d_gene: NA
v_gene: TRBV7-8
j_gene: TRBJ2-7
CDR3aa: CASSYNRAYEQYF
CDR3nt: TGTGCCAGCAGCTACAACAGGGCCTACGAGCAGTACTTC

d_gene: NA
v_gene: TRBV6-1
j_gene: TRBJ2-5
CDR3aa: CASRAGLLTETQYF
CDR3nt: TGTGCCAGCAGAGCAGGGTTATTGACGGAGACCCAGTACTTC

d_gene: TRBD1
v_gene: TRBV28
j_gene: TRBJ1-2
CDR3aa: CASSLQGAIYGYTF
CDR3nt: TGTGCCAGCAGCCTACAGGGGGCAATCTATGGCTACACCTTC

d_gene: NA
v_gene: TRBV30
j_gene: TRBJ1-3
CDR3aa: CAWSQGIAGNTIYF
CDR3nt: TGTGCCTGGAGTCAGGGGATCGCTGGAAACACCATATATTTT

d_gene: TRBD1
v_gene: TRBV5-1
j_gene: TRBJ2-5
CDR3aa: CASSLVPGGRETQYF
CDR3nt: TGCGCCAGCAGCTTGGTTCCAGGGGGCAGGGAGACCCAGTACTTC

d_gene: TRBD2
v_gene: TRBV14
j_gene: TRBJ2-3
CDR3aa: CASSHPEAGVLKDTQYF
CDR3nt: TGTGCCAGCAGCCACCCTGAGGCGGGGGTCCTTAAAGATACGCAGTATTTT

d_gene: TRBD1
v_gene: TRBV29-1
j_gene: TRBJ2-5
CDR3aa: CSVAQGAQTQYF
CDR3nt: TGCAGCGTCGCACAGGGGGCGCAGACCCAGTACTTC